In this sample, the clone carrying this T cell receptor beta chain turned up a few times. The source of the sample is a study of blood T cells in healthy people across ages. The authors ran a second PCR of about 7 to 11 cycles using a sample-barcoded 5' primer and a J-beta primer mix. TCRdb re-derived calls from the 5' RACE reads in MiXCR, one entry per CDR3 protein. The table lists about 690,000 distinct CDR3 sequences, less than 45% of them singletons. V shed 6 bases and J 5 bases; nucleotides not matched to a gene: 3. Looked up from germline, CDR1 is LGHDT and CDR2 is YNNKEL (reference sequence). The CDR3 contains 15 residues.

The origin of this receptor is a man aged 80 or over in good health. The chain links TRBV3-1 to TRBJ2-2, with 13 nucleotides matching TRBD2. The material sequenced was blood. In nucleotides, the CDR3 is TGTGCCAGCAGACCGGGACTAGCGGGGACCGGGGAGCTGTTTTTT. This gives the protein CASRPGLAGTGELFF. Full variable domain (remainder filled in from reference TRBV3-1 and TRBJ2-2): DTAVSQTPKYLVTQMGNDKSIKCEQNLGHDTMYWYKQDSKKFLKIMFSYNNKELIINETVPNRFSPKSPDKAHLNLHINSLELGDSAVYFCASRPGLAGTGELFFGEGSRLTVL.